Each of the 26 T cell receptor beta chains below was sequenced from the same sample in a study of early T cells in non-severe SARS-CoV-2 infection. TCRdb used MiXCR to reprocess the 5' RACE reads, holding one entry per CDR3 protein. The repertoire has approximately 64,000 distinct CDR3 sequences, roughly a fifth of them found once; the top ten carry more than 15%. This material consisted of whole blood, taken at baseline. Receptor source: an adult who was a healthcare worker with PCR-confirmed SARS-CoV-2 infection or an uninfected control (not recorded which).

The J gene is TRBJ1-4, the V gene TRBV20-1; D unresolved. The CDR3 has 14 amino acids. Deletions cut 6 bases from V and 5 bases from J, with 16 bases between. CDR1 DFQATT and CDR2 SNEGSKA come from the germline V gene (reference sequence). CDR3 in amino acids: CSASEDGRNEKLFF. The CDR3 DNA follows: TGCAGTGCCAGCGAGGACGGAAGGAATGAAAAACTGTTTTTT.

This clonotype has only one observation. The gene calls are TRBV19 and TRBJ2-5, with D possibly called TRBD1 or TRBD2 (5 bases each). V dropped 9 bases and J dropped 5 bases, with 22 bases sitting between them. The CDR3 spans 15 residues. From germline, CDR1 is LNHDA and CDR2 SQIVND (reference sequence). The CDR3 DNA reads TGTGCCAGCTCCGGGACGGTGGCCTTTATGGAGACCCAGTACTTC. The encoded protein is CASSGTVAFMETQYF.

This clonotype has more than one count but fewer than ten. This sequence joins TRBV10-2 and TRBJ1-2, with 9 bases aligning to TRBD1. The ends lost 6 bases at V and 9 bases at J; junction bases unmatched: 14. Germline values: CDR1 WSHSY, CDR2 SAAADI. This CDR3 has 15 amino acids. The CDR3 loop reads CASRTNRDRVFRYTF. CDR3 nucleotides: TGCGCCAGCAGGACAAACCGGGACAGGGTGTTTCGCTACACCTTC.

This clonotype has a count of ten or more. The CDR3 loop reads CASSLGDRAQPQHF. In DNA form, the CDR3 reads TGTGCCAGCAGCTTAGGGGACAGGGCCCAGCCCCAGCATTTT. The chain joins TRBV7-2 to TRBJ1-5; 9 bases are shared with TRBD1. V dropped 1 base and J dropped 7; count of bases not matched to a gene: 2. The CDR3 contains 14 residues. From germline, CDR1 is SGHTA and CDR2 FQGNSA. The whole variable domain, remainder taken from reference TRBV7-2 and TRBJ1-5, is GAGVSQSPSNKVTEKGKDVELRCDPISGHTALYWYRQSLGQGLEFLIYFQGNSAPDKSGLPSDRFSAERTGGSVSTLTIQRTQQEDSAVYLCASSLGDRAQPQHFGDGTRLSIL.

The chain carries TRBV19 and TRBJ2-3; 8 nucleotides line up with TRBD2. The trim removed 9 bases at V and 7 bases at J, leaving 3 bases unmatched. Germline V gene data show CDR1 as LNHDA and CDR2 as SQIVND (reference sequence). The CDR3 totals 11 residues. CDR3 sequence reads: CASGGGHTQYF. DNA for the CDR3: TGTGCCAGCGGGGGGGGACATACGCAGTATTTT. Full variable domain (remainder filled in from reference TRBV19 and TRBJ2-3): DGGITQSPKYLFRKEGQNVTLSCEQNLNHDAMYWYRQDPGQGLRLIYYSQIVNDFQKGDIAEGYSVSREKKESFPLTVTSAQKNPTAFYLCASGGGHTQYFGPGTRLTVL.

The chain joins TRBV19 to TRBJ2-5, with 9 bases lining up with TRBD1. This CDR3 contains 15 residues. Trimming cost V 4 bases and J 2 bases; bases outside gene matches: 5. Germline lookup yields CDR1 LNHDA and CDR2 SQIVND (reference sequence). CDR3 sequence: CASSTGQGPQETQYF. CDR3 sequence (DNA): TGTGCCAGTAGTACGGGACAGGGACCGCAAGAGACCCAGTACTTC.

This clonotype was observed a few times. The gene calls are TRBV12-3 or TRBV12-4 and TRBJ1-5; 7 positions match TRBD1. Unmatched junction bases numbered 8, after V lost 5 bases and J lost 7 bases. This CDR3 contains 14 residues. The DNA of the CDR3 is TGTGCCAGCAGTGTGACAGGGACGAGCCAGCCCCAGCATTTT. This encodes CASSVTGTSQPQHF.

This clonotype was observed a handful of times. The chain recombines TRBV7-8 with TRBJ2-3; tentative D call: TRBD2 (6 bases). The CDR3 loop spans 13 amino acids. V was pared by 3 bases and J by 4 bases, with 8 bases between. Germline V CDR1 and CDR2: SGHVS, FQNEAQ. The CDR3 DNA sequence: TGTGCCAGCAGCTTGCGGGGCGCAGATACGCAGTATTTT. It codes for CASSLRGADTQYF.

This chain links TRBV29-1 with TRBJ2-7; TRBD2 agrees at 13 bases. The V segment lost 7 bases and the J segment 1 base; nucleotides outside the gene matches: 13. CDR3 length equals 17 residues. CDR1 and CDR2 (germline): SQVTM, ANQGSEA. CDR3 residues: CSALLAGGPMSSYEQYF. CDR3 sequence (DNA): TGCAGCGCCCTACTAGCGGGGGGGCCGATGAGTTCCTACGAGCAGTACTTC.

The chain carries TRBV18 and TRBJ1-2, with D possibly being TRBD1 (5 bases). CDR3 length: 13 residues. V was clipped by 3 bases and J by 8 bases, with 13 bases between them. CDR1 and CDR2 from the germline V gene are KGHSH and LQKENI. Here the CDR3 reads CASSPPGGEGYTF. As DNA, the CDR3 is TGTGCCAGCTCACCGCCCGGGGGTGAAGGCTACACCTTC.

The rearrangement uses TRBV14 and TRBJ2-1; 7 positions agree with TRBD2. CDR1 is SGHDN and CDR2 is FVKESK in the germline V gene. The V segment lost 6 bases and the J segment 4 bases; nucleotides outside the gene matches: 3. CDR3 size: 13 residues. Here the CDR3 DNA reads TGTGCCAGCAGTAAGCGGGGTTACAATGAGCAGTTCTTC. Translation gives CASSKRGYNEQFF.

The chain uses TRBV30 and TRBJ2-7, with D possibly being TRBD2 (6 bases). The CDR3 covers 13 residues. CDR1 and CDR2 from the germline V gene are GTSNPN and SVGIG (reference sequence). Trimming stripped 3 bases from V and 7 bases from J, with 16 bases between. In DNA, the CDR3 is TGTGCCTGGAGAGGGGACTTTCCCGGGGAGCAGTACTTC. Amino acid sequence: CAWRGDFPGEQYF.

The J gene is TRBJ2-3, the V gene TRBV20-1; a possible D gene is TRBD2 (6 bases). Between the trimmed V and J ends, which lost 3 bases and 2 bases, there was a span of 18 bases. The CDR3 totals 16 residues. Per the germline V gene, CDR1 is DFQATT and CDR2 is SNEGSKA (reference sequence). The CDR3 bases are TGCAGTGCTAGTTCGGTGGGAGGTTGGGCCACAGATACGCAGTATTTT. Translating it yields CSASSVGGWATDTQYF.

There are a few counts of this clonotype. J is TRBJ2-2 and V is TRBV2, with 7 bases fitting TRBD1. This CDR3 has 15 residues. J lost 1 base, V lost 4 bases, and 3 bases had no gene match. The germline V gene has CDR1 SNHLY and CDR2 FYNNEI. CDR3 nucleotide sequence: TGTGCCAGCAGTGGGGGGACAGTGAACACCGGGGAGCTGTTTTTT. It encodes CASSGGTVNTGELFF.

This chain connects TRBV6-2 or TRBV6-3 to TRBJ1-1, with no clear D. Germline V gene sequence: CDR1 MNHEY, CDR2 SVGEGT. The CDR3 extends over 15 amino acids. V lost 2 bases and J 10 bases, leaving 20 bases between the germline ends. CDR3 DNA sequence: TGTGCCAGCAGTTACCGACGGCGATCGTCGCTCTTAGCTTTCTTT. Translation gives CASSYRRRSSLLAFF.

This clonotype was recorded once. This chain connects TRBV10-3 to TRBJ1-1; D unclear. The length of the CDR3 is 13 residues. CDR1 and CDR2 (germline): ENHRY, SYGVKD. The V end lost 7 bases, the J end lost 2 bases, and 11 bases lay between the germline ends. The CDR3 reads CAIKPKINTEAFF. The CDR3 coding sequence is TGTGCCATCAAACCGAAGATTAACACTGAAGCTTTCTTT.

This clonotype came up a few times. The chain links TRBV20-1 to TRBJ2-3; D is undetermined. Germline V CDR1 and CDR2: DFQATT, SNEGSKA (reference sequence). The CDR3 extends over 15 amino acids. Trimming removed 4 bases at V and 2 bases at J, with 16 bases between. The CDR3, as DNA: TGCAGTGCTACCAAGGACGGAGCTTTCACAGATACGCAGTATTTT. Amino acids: CSATKDGAFTDTQYF.

V usage is TRBV19 and J usage is TRBJ1-2; perhaps TRBD1 as D (5 bases). The CDR3 spans 13 residues. Per germline, CDR1 LNHDA and CDR2 SQIVND (reference sequence). Trimming stripped 6 bases from V and 3 bases from J, with 11 bases between. The DNA for the CDR3 is TGTGCCAGTAGGGGACCTATAGACTATGGCTACACCTTC. Encoded protein: CASRGPIDYGYTF.

The chain joins TRBV2 to TRBJ2-4; D is undetermined. The CDR3 loop spans 13 amino acids. Trimming took off 4 bases at V and 2 bases at J, with 6 bases between the two ends. Looked up from germline, CDR1 is SNHLY and CDR2 is FYNNEI. CDR3 sequence reads: CASSGGSKNIQYF. CDR3 coding DNA: TGTGCCAGCAGTGGTGGTTCCAAAAACATTCAGTACTTC.

This clonotype was observed many times. V and J are TRBV4-1 and TRBJ1-5, with a possible D match to TRBD1 (6 bases). The CDR3 is 16 residues long. Germline CDR1 reads MGHRA; CDR2 reads YSYEKL. The ends were cut back, 0 bases at V and 2 bases at J, with 11 bases in the middle. The CDR3 sequence is CASSQEGYRGNQPQHF. CDR3 nucleotide sequence: TGCGCCAGCAGCCAAGAAGGATACAGGGGCAATCAGCCCCAGCATTTT.

The table lists this clonotype with a few counts. V gene TRBV19 combines with J gene TRBJ2-2; D may be TRBD1 (5 bases). The CDR3 loop spans 15 amino acids. CDR1 and CDR2 (germline): LNHDA, SQIVND (reference sequence). The V end was cut by 6 bases, the J end by 4 bases, with 15 bases between. Here the CDR3 DNA reads TGTGCCAGTAGACAGACAGCTCAAGCCACCGGGGAGCTGTTTTTT. It yields the protein CASRQTAQATGELFF. The entire variable domain, with the rest obtained from reference TRBV19 and TRBJ2-2, is as follows: DGGITQSPKYLFRKEGQNVTLSCEQNLNHDAMYWYRQDPGQGLRLIYYSQIVNDFQKGDIAEGYSVSREKKESFPLTVTSAQKNPTAFYLCASRQTAQATGELFFGEGSRLTVL.

V gene TRBV7-9 combines with J gene TRBJ1-3; TRBD1 agrees at 7 bases. This CDR3 has 14 amino acids. Trimming at V came to 6 bases and at J to 0 bases, leaving 2 bases not matched to a gene. Germline loops: CDR1 SEHNR, CDR2 FQNEAQ (reference sequence). The CDR3 region has the DNA TGTGCCAGCAGGGACAGGACCTCTGGAAACACCATATATTTT. This codes for CASRDRTSGNTIYF.

This chain joins TRBV12-3 or TRBV12-4 and TRBJ2-7; D gene uncertain. Trimming took off 3 bases at V and 0 bases at J, with 6 bases between the two ends. CDR3 length: 13 amino acids. The CDR3 DNA reads as TGTGCCAGCAGTTTCCAAATCTCCTACGAGCAGTACTTC. It translates to CASSFQISYEQYF.

CDR3 coding DNA: TGCGCCAGCAGCTTTGGGGAGAGGGACGAGCAGTACTTC. It codes for CASSFGERDEQYF. This chain connects TRBV5-1 to TRBJ2-7, with TRBD2 as a possible D gene (5 bases). Trimming pared 2 bases from V and 5 bases from J, leaving 11 bases between. The V gene's germline CDR1 is SGHRS and CDR2 YFSETQ. This CDR3 region has 13 residues.

In this sample, this clonotype turned up many times. The J gene is TRBJ2-2, the V gene TRBV7-2, with D unclear. CDR3 size: 13 residues. Trimming took 2 bases from V and 6 from J, leaving 7 bases between them. The germline V gene encodes CDR1 SGHTA and CDR2 FQGNSA. The CDR3 DNA reads TGTGCCAGCAGCTTACTGACCCCCGGGGAGCTGTTTTTT. Encoded protein: CASSLLTPGELFF.

The J gene is TRBJ1-2, the V gene TRBV7-9; D is perhaps TRBD1 (5 bases). The CDR3 has 12 amino acids. Germline V gives CDR1 SEHNR, CDR2 FQNEAQ (reference sequence). Trimming shortened V by 5 bases and J by 7 bases, and 11 bases separated the two germline ends. The CDR3 DNA is TGTGCCAGCAGCCTAGACAGCCCTGGCTACACCTTC. Amino acids: CASSLDSPGYTF.